This T cell receptor (beta chain) was observed in a study of technical replicates of blood from a handful of donors. The data were produced by immunoSEQ multiplex PCR, yet TCRdb's version contains in-frame clones alone and is incomplete. The sample yields roughly 61,000 clones, approximately 97% seen once. The V gene end was trimmed by 3 bases and the J gene end by 3 bases; junction bases not matched to a gene: 11. CDR1 MGHRA and CDR2 YSYEKL come from the germline V gene. The CDR3 consists of 17 residues. Sequencing was carried out using T cells isolated from PBMCs. This chain uses TRBV4-1 with TRBJ2-3, with 8 bases fitting TRBD2. The receptor comes from a human donor in good health. CDR3 residues: CASSQSGSGGRTDTQYF. The CDR3 bases are TGCGCCAGCAGCCAGAGCGGGAGTGGAGGTAGGACAGATACGCAGTATTTT.